This TCR beta chain emerged from a study of blood T cell repertoires in COVID-19. Turning to the study itself: The United States, Italy and Spain supplied acute and convalescent COVID-19 samples. In each case, the material was cDNA or gDNA derived from T cells, B-cell-depleted T cells, or PBMCs.

This clone has a single count. CDR1 and CDR2 (germline): MNHEY, SVGAGI. The CDR3 runs to 14 residues. V shed 6 bases and J shed 12 bases, with 23 bases lying between them. Some clones are missing from TCRdb's copy, which holds only in-frame ones; the method was immunoSEQ multiplex PCR. The sample yields around 94,000 clones, more than 90% seen once. Sequencing used peripheral blood. The TCR was taken from a man aged 18 to 29 with acute or convalescent COVID-19. The V gene is TRBV6-5, the J gene TRBJ1-2; D unresolved. The CDR3 DNA follows: TGTGCCAGCAGCGGGGTTTTTGGGAGCCAAAATAACACCTTC. Encoded protein: CASSGVFGSQNNTF.